The 19 T cell receptor beta chains reported below all come from one sample, sequenced in a study of cytomegalovirus exposure and HLA in healthy donors. The primer mix had 60 Vbeta and 13 Jbeta primers. The repertoire was sequenced with immunoSEQ multiplex PCR; TCRdb's copy has only in-frame clones and lacks some. Of under 200,000 clones in the sample, roughly 76% were seen once. Sequenced: PBMCs. The receptors originated from a human donor in good health.

This clone was counted between two and nine times. The V call is TRBV7-8, the J call TRBJ1-2; TRBD1 matches at 8 bases. The CDR3 sequence is 17 residues long. Germline CDR1 SGHVS, CDR2 FQNEAQ. The V and J ends lost 1 base and 8 bases, in that order; junction bases with no gene match: 15. The CDR3 is CASSLGEEGRGQEGYTF. The CDR3 DNA reads as TGTGCCAGCAGCTTAGGGGAGGAGGGCAGGGGGCAAGAGGGCTACACCTTC.

The chain recombines TRBV9 with TRBJ2-5; TRBD2 matches at 16 bases. V dropped 3 bases and J dropped 0; count of bases not matched to a gene: 2. This CDR3 comprises 17 residues. Per germline, CDR1 SGDLS and CDR2 YYNGEE. The CDR3 protein is CASSAGLAGGYQETQYF. The CDR3 coding sequence is TGTGCCAGCAGCGCGGGACTAGCGGGGGGGTACCAAGAGACCCAGTACTTC.

The rearrangement joins TRBV10-3 to TRBJ2-1; 7 bases fit TRBD2. The germline gives CDR1 ENHRY, CDR2 SYGVKD. This CDR3 is built from 16 residues. V was pared by 2 bases and J by 4 bases, with 8 bases of the junction left unmatched. CDR3 nucleotide sequence: TGTGCCATCAGTGAGGAAGGGCTAGCGGTTTACAATGAGCAGTTCTTC. Protein: CAISEEGLAVYNEQFF.

The chain combines TRBV6-5 with TRBJ1-2; TRBD1 is a possible D gene (5 bases). Trimming shortened V by 2 bases and J by 2 bases, and 6 bases separated the two germline ends. Germline V gene data show CDR1 as MNHEY and CDR2 as SVGAGI. The CDR3 spans 13 residues. The CDR3 sequence: CASSYGGNYGYTF. The CDR3 DNA sequence: TGTGCCAGCAGTTACGGGGGGAACTATGGCTACACCTTC.

The chain joins TRBV28 to TRBJ1-6; 9 bases agree with TRBD1. After removal of 2 bases from V and 8 bases from J, the junction contained 4 bases not matched to a gene. The CDR3 is 15 residues long. Germline CDR1 is MDHEN and CDR2 is SYDVKM. The CDR3 sequence is CASSLDRGSHSPLHF. The CDR3 DNA reads TGTGCCAGCAGTTTAGACAGGGGGTCGCATTCACCCCTCCACTTT.

The rearrangement joins TRBV9 to TRBJ2-7; D may be TRBD2 (6 bases). Trimming stripped 0 bases from V and 0 bases from J, with 7 bases between. Germline values: CDR1 SGDLS, CDR2 YYNGEE. The CDR3 totals 14 residues. The CDR3 coding sequence is TGTGCCAGCAGCGTAGGGGGGGACTCCTACGAGCAGTACTTC. This translates into CASSVGGDSYEQYF.

The V call is TRBV9, the J call TRBJ1-2, with 7 bases aligning to TRBD1. Germline V CDR1 and CDR2: SGDLS, YYNGEE. This CDR3 is built from 14 residues. The V gene end was trimmed by 4 bases and the J gene end by 6 bases; junction bases not matched to a gene: 9. Written as DNA, the CDR3 is TGTGCCAGCAGCTTAGGGGGCACCTCGGATGGCTACACCTTC. Its translation: CASSLGGTSDGYTF.

This chain joins TRBV2 and TRBJ2-1, with 12 bases fitting TRBD2. V shed 6 bases and J 4 bases; nucleotides not matched to a gene: 4. This CDR3 comprises 15 residues. Looked up from germline, CDR1 is SNHLY and CDR2 is FYNNEI. The CDR3 DNA reads as TGTGCCAGCAGGGGGGGACTAGCGGGTTACAATGAGCAGTTCTTC. Its protein product is CASRGGLAGYNEQFF.

The chain recombines TRBV5-1 with TRBJ2-3; TRBD2 matches 8 bases. The trim removed 4 bases at V and 0 bases at J, leaving 4 bases unmatched. The CDR3 extends over 15 amino acids. Looked up from germline, CDR1 is SGHRS and CDR2 is YFSETQ. The DNA of the CDR3 is TGCGCCAGCAGCACGGGGGGGCTGAGCACAGATACGCAGTATTTT. Translated: CASSTGGLSTDTQYF.

The chain combines TRBV27 with TRBJ1-6, with 11 bases fitting TRBD1. The CDR3 sequence is 18 residues long. V shed 6 bases and J 6 bases; nucleotides not matched to a gene: 13. CDR1 is MNHEY, CDR2 SMNVEV, per germline (reference sequence). The CDR3 protein is CASRSGTGGIPSNSPLHF. The CDR3, as DNA: TGTGCCAGCAGATCCGGGACAGGGGGGATTCCAAGTAATTCACCCCTCCACTTT.

V and J are TRBV2 and TRBJ1-5, with a possible D match to TRBD1 (5 bases). The germline V gene encodes CDR1 SNHLY and CDR2 FYNNEI. This CDR3 region has 14 residues. V was trimmed by 3 bases and J by 3 bases, leaving 9 bases between them. The CDR3 is CASSEVQVNQPQHF. CDR3 nucleotides: TGTGCCAGCAGTGAGGTACAGGTCAATCAGCCCCAGCATTTT.

This chain uses TRBV5-6 with TRBJ2-2, with 7 bases matching TRBD2. This CDR3 is built from 16 residues. J gave up 4 bases and V 3 bases, and 9 bases lay outside the gene matches. The germline CDR1 and CDR2 sequences are SGHDT and YYEEEE. CDR3 in amino acids: CASSSYIGEGTGELFF. The CDR3 DNA is TGTGCCAGCAGCTCCTATATCGGGGAGGGCACCGGGGAGCTGTTTTTT.

As regards this clone: At one of its ends the junction is not consistent with the germline gene, which may arise from a read error. V usage is TRBV25-1 and J usage is TRBJ1-1, with a tentative D call TRBD1 (6 bases). This CDR3 comprises 13 residues. Germline values: CDR1 MGHDK, CDR2 SYGVNS. The CDR3 DNA follows: TGTGCCAGCACCCGAACAGGGAACGCTGAAGCTTTCTTT. This encodes CASTRTGNAEAFF.

The chain recombines TRBV7-2 with TRBJ2-7, with TRBD2 matching over 13 bases. The germline CDR1 and CDR2 sequences are SGHTA and FQGNSA. This CDR3 has 17 residues. Trimming took 2 bases from V and 0 from J; bases not matched to a gene: 4. DNA of the CDR3: TGTGCCAGCAGCTTAACTAGCGGGGGGGATAGCTCCTACGAGCAGTACTTC. This sequence encodes CASSLTSGGDSSYEQYF.

This chain links TRBV9 with TRBJ1-6, with D possibly being TRBD1 (5 bases). The CDR3 has 11 amino acids. CDR1 is SGDLS, CDR2 YYNGEE, per germline. V lost 7 bases, J lost 7 bases, and 6 bases lay in between. DNA of the CDR3: TGTGCCAGCGGGGGGAATTCACCCCTCCACTTT. Residues: CASGGNSPLHF.

V and J are TRBV7-8 and TRBJ1-3, with D possibly being TRBD1 (5 bases). The CDR3 is made up of 16 amino acids. Germline V gene data show CDR1 as SGHVS and CDR2 as FQNEAQ. V was pared by 5 bases and J by 0 bases, with 14 bases between. The CDR3 coding sequence is TGTGCCAGCAGCCCGGACACCCCGTACTCTGGAAACACCATATATTTT. Its protein product is CASSPDTPYSGNTIYF.

The gene calls are TRBV7-2 and TRBJ2-7; perhaps TRBD2 as D (5 bases). From germline, CDR1 is SGHTA and CDR2 FQGNSA. The CDR3 is made up of 17 amino acids. Trimming shortened V by 5 bases and J by 7 bases, and 27 bases separated the two germline ends. The CDR3 reads CASSETLGAPRTQEQYF. Here the CDR3 DNA reads TGTGCCAGCAGCGAAACGTTGGGAGCCCCACGGACGCAGGAGCAGTACTTC. Looking up the rest from reference TRBV7-2 and TRBJ2-7 gives the full variable domain: GAGVSQSPSNKVTEKGKDVELRCDPISGHTALYWYRQSLGQGLEFLIYFQGNSAPDKSGLPSDRFSAERTGGSVSTLTIQRTQQEDSAVYLCASSETLGAPRTQEQYFGPGTRLTVT.

This clone was recorded only once. The chain couples TRBV9 to TRBJ2-1; 9 bases agree with TRBD1. The CDR3 contains 15 residues. The junction had 4 bases not matched to a gene; V was cut back by 4 bases and J by 2 bases. Germline loops: CDR1 SGDLS, CDR2 YYNGEE. CDR3: CASSSWTGAYNEQFF. The DNA for the CDR3 is TGTGCCAGCAGCTCTTGGACAGGGGCCTACAATGAGCAGTTCTTC.

The V call is TRBV4-3, the J call TRBJ2-1, with 9 bases fitting TRBD1. The CDR3 is 16 amino acids. Germline V gene lookup returns CDR1 LGHNA and CDR2 YSLEER. J lost 4 bases, V lost 5 bases, and 9 bases had no gene match. The CDR3 sequence: CASSSEPGQGYNEQFF. For the CDR3, the DNA is TGCGCCAGCAGCTCCGAACCGGGACAGGGATACAATGAGCAGTTCTTC.